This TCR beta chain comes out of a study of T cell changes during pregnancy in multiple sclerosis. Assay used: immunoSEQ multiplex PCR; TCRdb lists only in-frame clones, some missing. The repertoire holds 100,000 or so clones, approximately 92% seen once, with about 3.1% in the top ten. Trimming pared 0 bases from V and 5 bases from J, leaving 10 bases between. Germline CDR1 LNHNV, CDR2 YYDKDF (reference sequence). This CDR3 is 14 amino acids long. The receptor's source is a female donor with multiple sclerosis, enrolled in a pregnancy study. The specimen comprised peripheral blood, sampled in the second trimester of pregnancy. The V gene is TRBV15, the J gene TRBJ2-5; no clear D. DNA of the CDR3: TGTGCCACCAGCAGAGATCGAACGAGGGAGACCCAGTACTTC. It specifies CATSRDRTRETQYF.